This T cell receptor (beta chain) was sequenced in a study of blood T cell repertoires in COVID-19. Study-wide context: COVID-19 samples from acute and convalescent phases originated in the United States, Italy and Spain.

Per germline, CDR1 SGHNT and CDR2 YYREEE (reference sequence). The ends were cut back, 1 base at V and 5 bases at J, with 7 bases in the middle. There are 13 residues in the CDR3. As originally analysed: The assay estimated nucleated cells by amplifying reference gene primers. This table comes from immunoSEQ multiplex PCR, and its TCRdb copy is limited to in-frame clones, with some not included. The DNA gave D and trimming, while V, J and clone size come from that table. The sample yields some 43,000 clones, about nine tenths seen once. The V call is TRBV5-4, the J call TRBJ2-1; D is unclear. The receptor comes from a human donor in a cohort sampled during active COVID-19. Sequenced sample: peripheral blood. CDR3 region: CASSLQLDNEQFF. Here the CDR3 DNA reads TGTGCCAGCAGCTTGCAGCTAGACAATGAGCAGTTCTTC. The full variable domain, rest sourced from reference TRBV5-4 and TRBJ2-1, is ETGVTQSPTHLIKTRGQQVTLRCSSQSGHNTVSWYQQALGQGPQFIFQYYREEENGRGNFPPRFSGLQFPNYSSELNVNALELDDSALYLCASSLQLDNEQFFGPGTRLTVL.